This entry is about one T cell receptor (beta chain). Its antigen remains unknown. This record belongs to a study of shared clonotypes between healthy human individuals. Positively selected for CCR7, the CD45RO-negative cells used as naive CD8 cells excluded terminally differentiated effector memory CD45RA+ cells. Assay: immunoSEQ multiplex PCR; the TCRdb copy retains only in-frame clones and omits some. The data contain millions of clones, approximately 94% of them singletons. General study points: It was observed that 5% to 6.5% of naive CD4 clonotypes were shared across several donors.

The length of the CDR3 is 14 residues. The germline V and J ends were trimmed by 5 bases and 6 bases, with 16 bases remaining between them. Looked up from germline, CDR1 is SGHAT and CDR2 is FQNNGV. The TCR originated in a man younger than 35 in good health. The chain combines TRBV11-2 with TRBJ1-1; tentative D call: TRBD1 (6 bases). The sample taken for sequencing was naive CD8+ T cells sorted from blood. CDR3 nucleotide sequence: TGTGCCAGCAGCCAGACAGGAGGTTGGTCTGAAGCTTTCTTT. As protein: CASSQTGGWSEAFF.